The clone carrying this T cell receptor beta chain was seen a few times. Antigen specificity is unknown. The time point is: week 5, during vaccination. Topical imiquimod accompanied each vaccine dose, which consisted of 300 ug of mutant IDH1 20-mer peptide. In every donor, the tumor was a new WHO grade 3 or 4 IDH1-mutant, ATRX-lost astrocytoma. The V gene end was trimmed by 3 bases and the J gene end by 5 bases; junction bases not matched to a gene: 8. The CDR3 runs to 16 residues. Germline V lookup: CDR1 SEHNR, CDR2 FQNEAQ (reference sequence). This entry comes from a study of a mutant IDH1 vaccine in newly diagnosed glioma. Measured with immunoSEQ multiplex PCR; TCRdb has only the in-frame clones, and not every one. This table has over 30,000 clones, 45% to 70% appearing once. General observations from the study: Among top peripheral T cell clonotypes, changes seemed unrelated to pseudoprogression.

The sample consisted of PBMCs, taken from a glioma patient whose treatment included an IDH1 peptide vaccine. The clonotype was recovered from a woman younger than 30 with glioma. The chain carries TRBV7-9 and TRBJ1-3; 9 bases line up with TRBD1. In DNA, the CDR3 is TGTGCCAGCAGCTTTCCCCGAGGACAGGGGAGAAACACCATATATTTT. It encodes CASSFPRGQGRNTIYF.